This T cell receptor beta chain came from a study of CD8+ T cells in alopecia areata (dated by TCRdb to about 2018). As for the study more broadly: The study used high-throughput TCRbeta sequencing to examine T cell clonal expansion in alopecia areata, in both the C3H/HeJ mouse model and human patients. RNA was obtained with the PAXgene miRNA kit for fixed scalp, the miRNeasy kit for PBMCs, and the RNeasy kit for mouse skin. Amplification of TCRbeta CDR3 regions was done by immunoSEQ multiplex PCR using 35 Vbeta forward primers and 13 Jbeta reverse primers. Scalp tissue and sorted CD4+ and CD8+ peripheral blood T cells from patchy and totalis/universalis alopecia areata patients and from healthy controls were covered by human TCRbeta sequencing. Scalp clonality was compared across normal scalp (n=4), patchy alopecia areata scalp (n=8), and alopecia totalis/universalis scalp (n=8). The research as a whole found: Compared with normal scalp, lesional scalp had higher clonality and more expanded CD8+ clones, particularly in alopecia totalis/universalis, a pattern that suggests antigenic drive. Shared TCR sequences between patients were less evident than in mice, which may be partly attributable to HLA diversity in the patient population. Resident alphabeta T cells in normal human skin are also sequenced, complicating scalp TCR repertoire analysis, unlike mouse skin dominated by gammadelta T cells.

This clone was picked up a small number of times. The antigen this receptor binds is unknown. No base quality information exists; no much larger clone differs at one position. The library was generated by the immunoSEQ multiplex PCR assay. To provide template for TCR sequencing, every sample had RNA extracted and reverse transcribed into cDNA. First-strand cDNA was synthesized using SuperScript III with a 2:1 mix of oligo-dT and random hexamers. A synthetic immune receptor repertoire was used to gauge amplification bias, and whatever bias remained was removed computationally. The source study handled its data this way. Raw reads were preprocessed for error removal, and CDR3 was defined according to IMGT conventions as running from the conserved cysteine to phenylalanine. Clonality was computed by normalizing Shannon entropy by log2 of the number of productive unique TCRs and subtracting the result from 1. Scalp TCRbeta sequences were cross-referenced with sorted blood CD4 and CD8 repertoires so that the CD4 or CD8 identity of scalp clones could be inferred. TCRdb limited this immuneACCESS table to in-frame rearrangements with V and J called. A share of clones is missing; checked studies link under half to unresolved V genes, and the rest is unexplained. The V and J calls and clone size come from that table; D and trimming were worked out from the DNA. The sample records 85,000 to 110,000 clones, roughly 53% of which are singletons. The top ten clones comprise about 9% of the sample.

PBMCs were isolated by density centrifugation and stained for CD3, CD4 and CD8, after which CD4+ and CD8+ T cells were sorted on a FACSAria. Unaffected controls provided scalp biopsies and blood samples. V and J are truncated by 5 bases and 7 bases respectively, leaving an intervening sequence of 12 bases. Via the germline V gene, CDR1 is MNHNS and CDR2 SASEGT. Inclusive of the bounding cysteine and phenylalanine, the CDR3 is 13 residues long. Only CDR3 DNA is held: 39 bases, read in frame from base 1. This receptor was taken from a human donor in good health. Here the chain combines TRBV6-1 and TRBJ1-5, with the D gene too uncertain to name. Input material: CD4+ T cells sorted from blood. The CDR3 loop reads CASSYQRAQPQHF. The DNA reads as follows: TGTGCCAGCAGTTATCAAAGGGCACAGCCCCAGCATTTT.